These T cell receptor beta chains were read from a single sample in a study of blood T cell repertoires in COVID-19. This table comes from immunoSEQ multiplex PCR, and its TCRdb copy is limited to in-frame clones, with some not included. The sample gives 250,000 or so clones, around 89% of which show up once; 4.1% is in the top ten. Sequenced: PBMCs or T cells enriched from blood (not recorded which). These receptors were collected from a woman under 40 with acute COVID-19. CDR3s include the opening cysteine and the closing phenylalanine or tryptophan. Fields, in order: V gene, D gene, clone size, J gene, CDR3 DNA, CDR3 protein. D genes are given only for firm matches. Clone size, where shown, is once, few, many, or a class for clones that have expanded.

V: TRBV9; D: TRBD2; size: NA; J: TRBJ2-2; DNA: TGTGCCAGCAGCGCCCGACTAGCGGACACCGGGGAGCTGTTTTTT; CDR3: CASSARLADTGELFF
V: TRBV28; D: TRBD2; size: NA; J: TRBJ2-1; DNA: TGTGCCAGCAGTTTAAAACCCGGAGTAAGACTAGCGGGAGTTTACAATGAGCAGTTCTTC; CDR3: CASSLKPGVRLAGVYNEQFF
V: TRBV5-1; D: NA; size: NA; J: TRBJ1-2; DNA: TGCGCCAGCAGCTTGGAGCTGGGGGCTTATGGCTACACCTTC; CDR3: CASSLELGAYGYTF
V: TRBV5-6; D: TRBD2; size: NA; J: TRBJ2-5; DNA: TGTGCCAGCAGCTTGGCCTTTGGGAGGGATTGGGAGACCCAGTACTTC; CDR3: CASSLAFGRDWETQYF
V: TRBV30; D: NA; size: NA; J: TRBJ2-7; DNA: TGTGCCTGGAGTGTAAGACTCACCTACGAGCAGTACTTC; CDR3: CAWSVRLTYEQYF
V: TRBV25-1; D: NA; size: few; J: TRBJ2-7; DNA: TGTGCCACCGGGTCCTACGAGCAGTACTTC; CDR3: CATGSYEQYF
V: TRBV15; D: TRBD1; size: few; J: TRBJ1-6; DNA: TGTGCCACCAGCATCTACCGGGACAGTGGATCACCCCTCCACTTT; CDR3: CATSIYRDSGSPLHF
V: TRBV7-2; D: NA; size: NA; J: TRBJ1-5; DNA: TGTGCCAGCAGCTTAGATGGCGGCAATAGCAATCAGCCCCAGCATTTT; CDR3: CASSLDGGNSNQPQHF
V: TRBV19; D: NA; size: NA; J: TRBJ1-5; DNA: TGTGCCAGTAGTATGGGAGGGGATTATCAGCCCCAGCATTTT; CDR3: CASSMGGDYQPQHF
V: TRBV12-5; D: TRBD2; size: NA; J: TRBJ2-3; DNA: TGTGCTAGTGGTCTAGCGGGAGTGGGAGATACGCAGTATTTT; CDR3: CASGLAGVGDTQYF
V: TRBV28; D: NA; size: NA; J: TRBJ1-2; DNA: TGTGCCAGCAGTTTATTAGCCTATGGCTACACCTTC; CDR3: CASSLLAYGYTF
V: TRBV6-1; D: NA; size: NA; J: TRBJ1-1; DNA: TGTGCCAGCAGTGAGGAGCAGTACACTGAAGCTTTCTTT; CDR3: CASSEEQYTEAFF
V: TRBV5-1; D: TRBD2; size: NA; J: TRBJ2-3; DNA: TGCGCCAGCAACAGAGCGGGAGGGTCGGCAGATACGCAGTATTTT; CDR3: CASNRAGGSADTQYF
V: TRBV15; D: TRBD1; size: NA; J: TRBJ1-4; DNA: TGTGCCCAAAGGACAGGGACAGTGGGTAATGAAAAACTGTTTTTT; CDR3: CAQRTGTVGNEKLFF
V: TRBV24-1; D: TRBD1; size: NA; J: TRBJ2-2; DNA: TGTGCCACCAGTGACACGGACAGGGCGAACACCGGGGAGCTGTTTTTT; CDR3: CATSDTDRANTGELFF
V: TRBV10-3; D: TRBD1; size: NA; J: TRBJ1-2; DNA: TGTGCCATCACTCAGACAGGGGGCGGGTATGGCTACACCTTC; CDR3: CAITQTGGGYGYTF
V: TRBV28; D: NA; size: NA; J: TRBJ1-4; DNA: TGTGCCAGCAGGGTCAGGGCTAATGAAAAACTGTTTTTT; CDR3: CASRVRANEKLFF
V: TRBV6-1; D: NA; size: NA; J: TRBJ2-5; DNA: TGTGCCAGCAGTGAAAGATGGACAGCGGAAGAGACCCAGTACTTC; CDR3: CASSERWTAEETQYF
V: TRBV24-1; D: TRBD1; size: NA; J: TRBJ1-2; DNA: TGTGCCACCAGTGAACCAAGACAGGGGACCTATGGCTACACCTTC; CDR3: CATSEPRQGTYGYTF
V: TRBV19; D: TRBD1; size: NA; J: TRBJ2-2; DNA: TGTGCCACCCCGTCGGACAGGCCCACCGGGGAGCTGTTTTTT; CDR3: CATPSDRPTGELFF
V: TRBV7-9; D: TRBD2; size: NA; J: TRBJ2-3; DNA: TGTGCCAGCAGCTATTGGACTAGCCTAACAGATACGCAGTATTTT; CDR3: CASSYWTSLTDTQYF